This T cell receptor beta chain was identified in a study of cytomegalovirus exposure and HLA in healthy donors. For the study at large: Researchers previously reported finding just under 120 million unique TCR beta sequences from 170 million or so T cells. General study results and limits: The study carried out a later analysis of TCR beta sequences. It associated under 20,000 of them with specific HLA alleles at a false discovery rate of 0.05.

V dropped 0 bases and J dropped 4; count of bases not matched to a gene: 3. Germline values: CDR1 SGHRS, CDR2 YFSETQ. The CDR3 is made up of 14 amino acids. Only a few counts were recorded for this clone. Its antigen is undetermined. This PCR relied on a set of 60 Vbeta primers and 13 Jbeta primers. The table came from immunoSEQ multiplex PCR; TCRdb's copy has only in-frame clones and leaves some out. The table has about 69,000 clones, around 74% seen once. The sample consisted of PBMCs. This receptor was obtained from a woman aged 55-70 years in good health and CMV-seropositive. V gene TRBV5-1 combines with J gene TRBJ1-1; the match to TRBD1 covers 7 bases. Here the CDR3 DNA reads TGCGCCAGCAGCTTGGCAGGGGGGAGCACTGAAGCTTTCTTT. This encodes CASSLAGGSTEAFF.